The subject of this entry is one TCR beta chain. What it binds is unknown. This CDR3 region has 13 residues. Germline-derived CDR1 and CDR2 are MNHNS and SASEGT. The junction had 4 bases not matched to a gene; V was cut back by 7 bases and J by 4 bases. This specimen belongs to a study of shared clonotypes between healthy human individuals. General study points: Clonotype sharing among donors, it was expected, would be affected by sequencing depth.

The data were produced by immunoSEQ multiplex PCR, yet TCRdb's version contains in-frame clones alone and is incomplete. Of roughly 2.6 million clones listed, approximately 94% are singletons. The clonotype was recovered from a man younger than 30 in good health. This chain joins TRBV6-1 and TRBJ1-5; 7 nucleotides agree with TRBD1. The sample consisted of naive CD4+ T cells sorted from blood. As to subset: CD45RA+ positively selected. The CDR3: CASTLQGNQPQHF. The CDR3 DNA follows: TGTGCCAGCACCTTACAGGGGAATCAGCCCCAGCATTTT.